This passage covers 10 T cell receptor beta chains from one sample sequenced in a study of response to subunit inactivated influenza vaccine. TCRdb re-called the RT-PCR reads through MiXCR, storing one row per CDR3 protein. The sample holds about 780,000 distinct CDR3 sequences; about 18% are singletons and the top ten take about a tenth. The sequencing here drew on PBMCs from blood, taken roughly 5 days after vaccination. Receptors were obtained from a man in his forties or fifties who received an inactivated influenza vaccine.

The J gene is TRBJ2-7, the V gene TRBV27; D remains unclear. From germline, CDR1 is MNHEY and CDR2 SMNVEV (reference sequence). CDR3 length equals 15 residues. Deletions cut 3 bases from V and 2 bases from J, with 14 bases between. The CDR3 reads CASSLGFGQTYEQYF. CDR3 nucleotide sequence: TGTGCCAGCAGTTTGGGATTTGGGCAGACCTACGAGCAGTACTTC.

The V call is TRBV29-1, the J call TRBJ2-7; D is possibly TRBD2 (6 bases). Deletions cut 1 base from V and 1 base from J, with 23 bases between. CDR3 length equals 18 residues. In germline, CDR1 is SQVTM, CDR2 ANQGSEA. CDR3 sequence (DNA): TGCAGCGTTGAAGGACACCGGGGGTCGAGCCCTGGGTCCTACGAGCAGTACTTC. It codes for CSVEGHRGSSPGSYEQYF.

DNA for the CDR3: TGCGCCAGCGGCGCTGTGGTGGAGAACAATGAGCAGTTCTTC. Its translation: CASGAVVENNEQFF. The V and J genes are TRBV5-1 and TRBJ2-1; D unclear. Germline CDR1 is SGHRS and CDR2 is YFSETQ. The length of the CDR3 is 14 residues. V lost 7 bases and J 5 bases, leaving 16 bases between the germline ends.

This clonotype came up many times. The rearrangement joins TRBV28 to TRBJ1-5, with 10 bases aligning to TRBD1. The CDR3 has 14 residues. Germline-derived CDR1 and CDR2 are MDHEN and SYDVKM. Unmatched junction bases numbered 1, after V lost 4 bases and J lost 4 bases. Here the CDR3 DNA reads TGTGCCAGCAGTTCGGACAGGGGGAATCAGCCCCAGCATTTT. Translated: CASSSDRGNQPQHF.

This rearrangement joins TRBV7-2 to TRBJ2-7; TRBD2 matches 9 bases. With V trimmed by 7 bases and J by 2 bases, 9 bases remained unmatched. Germline V gene data show CDR1 as SGHTA and CDR2 as FQGNSA. CDR3 length equals 15 residues. The CDR3 bases are TGTGCCAGCACCATGGGGCTAGCGGGGACCTACGAGCAGTACTTC. This sequence encodes CASTMGLAGTYEQYF.

In DNA form, the CDR3 reads TGTGCCAGTAGTATAGACGGTGGACCCTACGAGCAGTACTTC. Protein sequence: CASSIDGGPYEQYF. The V gene is TRBV19, the J gene TRBJ2-7; D is undetermined. Per germline, CDR1 LNHDA and CDR2 SQIVND (reference sequence). The CDR3 is 14 residues long. V was pared by 0 bases and J by 2 bases, with 8 bases between. Complete variable domain (other parts from reference TRBV19 and TRBJ2-7): DGGITQSPKYLFRKEGQNVTLSCEQNLNHDAMYWYRQDPGQGLRLIYYSQIVNDFQKGDIAEGYSVSREKKESFPLTVTSAQKNPTAFYLCASSIDGGPYEQYFGPGTRLTVT.

J is TRBJ1-4 and V is TRBV2, with 8 nucleotides matching TRBD1. Germline CDR1 SNHLY, CDR2 FYNNEI. V shed 6 bases, J shed 4 bases, and the junction held 4 bases outside the gene matches. The CDR3 is made up of 14 amino acids. The CDR3 DNA is TGTGCCAGCAGCCAGACAGGGGTTAATGAAAAACTGTTTTTT. It encodes CASSQTGVNEKLFF.

As for this clonotype: The CDR3 does not close with the conserved phenylalanine or tryptophan, likely indicating a read error. This chain connects TRBV12-3 or TRBV12-4 to TRBJ2-7; 9 positions match TRBD2. The CDR3 covers 14 residues. V lost 1 base, J lost 2 bases, and 0 bases stayed unmatched. CDR3 coding DNA: TGTGCCAGCAGTTTAGGCGGGAGGGCCTACGAGCAGTACCTC. It encodes CASSLGGRAYEQYL.

This clonotype was seen ten or more times. The chain's CDR3 is CASRTGNTGELFF. The DNA for the CDR3 is TGTGCCAGCAGGACAGGGAACACCGGGGAGCTGTTTTTT. V gene TRBV28 combines with J gene TRBJ2-2; D might be TRBD1 (6 bases). CDR1 is MDHEN and CDR2 is SYDVKM in the germline V gene. The V end lost 6 bases, the J end lost 1 base, and 6 bases lay between the germline ends. The length of the CDR3 is 13 residues.

This chain joins TRBV7-3 and TRBJ1-2, with TRBD1 matching 10 bases. V shed 6 bases, J shed 6 bases, and the junction held 22 bases outside the gene matches. This CDR3 region has 19 residues. The germline V gene encodes CDR1 SGHTA and CDR2 FQGTGA. The CDR3 coding sequence is TGTGCCAGCAGACTAACCACCTATGGGAGGACAGGGGGAGAGGATGGCTACACCTTC. Protein product: CASRLTTYGRTGGEDGYTF.